A selection of T cell receptor beta chains follows, all from one sample in a study of PD-1 blockade in classical Hodgkin lymphoma. Assay used: immunoSEQ multiplex PCR; TCRdb lists only in-frame clones, some missing. The sample records approximately 27,000 clones, 70% to 90% being singletons. The sample was peripheral blood mononuclear cells (PBMCs), taken at baseline. The receptors stem from a human donor with classical Hodgkin lymphoma. Each CDR3 is given with its conserved first and last residue. The D gene is left open where the match is weak. The size field is filled for only some rows; it gives once, few, many or a size class.

J | size | D | V | length | DNA | CDR3
TRBJ2-7 | NA | TRBD1 | TRBV5-1 | 14 | TGCGCCAGCAGCTTGAGGGACAGGGGCGTCGAGCAGTACTTC | CASSLRDRGVEQYF
TRBJ2-6 | NA | NA | TRBV29-1 | 14 | TGCAGCGCCATAGACACCGCTGGGGCCAACGTCCTGACTTTC | CSAIDTAGANVLTF
TRBJ2-1 | once | TRBD1 | TRBV19 | 11 | TGCGGGACAGGGACCTACAATGAGCAGTTCTTC | CGTGTYNEQFF
TRBJ2-1 | NA | TRBD2 | TRBV5-1 | 14 | TGCGCCAGCAGCTTGGGCGGACTAGCGGGGGAGCAGTTCTTC | CASSLGGLAGEQFF
TRBJ2-3 | NA | NA | TRBV7-3 | 16 | TGTGCCAGCAGCTTAAGGCGGTGGGGGGGCACAGATACGCAGTATTTT | CASSLRRWGGTDTQYF
TRBJ1-2 | NA | NA | TRBV29-1 | 16 | TGCAGCGTAGTAGTTGCTGAGGGTTCTTTTAACTATGGCTACACCTTC | CSVVVAEGSFNYGYTF
TRBJ2-3 | NA | NA | TRBV5-4 | 15 | TGTGCCAGCAGCTTGGCTCAGGAGGGGCAGGGTACGCAGTATTTT | CASSLAQEGQGTQYF
TRBJ1-1 | NA | NA | TRBV5-1 | 14 | TGCGCCAGCAGCTTGTTACAGACGGACACTGAAGCTTTCTTT | CASSLLQTDTEAFF
TRBJ1-3 | NA | NA | TRBV12-1 | 17 | TGTGCCAGCAACCATACGATGGCTAAGAGCTCTGGAAACACCATATATTTT | CASNHTMAKSSGNTIYF
TRBJ2-3 | NA | NA | TRBV5-1 | 15 | TGCGCCAGCAGCTTGTGGGGAAGTGGTAGAGATACGCAGTATTTT | CASSLWGSGRDTQYF
TRBJ2-3 | once | NA | TRBV5-1 | 15 | TGCGCCAGCAGCTTGCAGGACACCCGCACAGATACGCAGTATTTT | CASSLQDTRTDTQYF
TRBJ1-1 | NA | NA | TRBV5-6 | 13 | TGTGCCAGCAGCTTGTGGCCTCCCCGGCTGGCTTTCTTT | CASSLWPPRLAFF
TRBJ2-2 | NA | NA | TRBV19 | 14 | TGTGCCAGTACGGGGGGCCCGAACACCGGGGAGCTGTTTTTT | CASTGGPNTGELFF
TRBJ1-1 | few | TRBD1 | TRBV19 | 13 | TGTGCCACCAAGACAGGGGAGGGCACTGAAGCTTTCTTT | CATKTGEGTEAFF
TRBJ1-2 | NA | NA | TRBV7-9 | 14 | TGTGCCAGCAGCCCAGGACAGAGCAACTATGGCTACACCTTC | CASSPGQSNYGYTF
TRBJ1-1 | NA | NA | TRBV5-1 | 15 | TGCGCCAGCAGCCCACTAGGACGGACTAACACTGAAGCTTTCTTT | CASSPLGRTNTEAFF
TRBJ2-7 | once | NA | TRBV5-6 | 13 | TGTGCCAGCAGCTCAGGACAGTCCTACGAGCAGTACTTC | CASSSGQSYEQYF
TRBJ2-1 | NA | TRBD1 | TRBV9 | 15 | TGTGCCAGCAGCGTAGAGGGGGCCTCCTACAATGAGCAGTTCTTC | CASSVEGASYNEQFF
TRBJ2-1 | NA | NA | TRBV5-1 | 15 | TGCGCCAGCAGCTTGGGAGGACAGACTAACAATGAGCAGTTCTTC | CASSLGGQTNNEQFF
TRBJ2-7 | NA | TRBD2 | TRBV7-9 | 15 | TGTGCCAGCAGCTCCCCCTTGCGGGGGGCTCCTCGGCAGTACTTC | CASSSPLRGAPRQYF
TRBJ1-1 | once | NA | TRBV7-9 | 13 | TGTGCCAGCAGCTTTGCACCGGACACTGAAGCTTTCTTT | CASSFAPDTEAFF
TRBJ2-1 | NA | TRBD2 | TRBV4-2 | 16 | TGTGCCAGCAGCCAAGAAGGACTAGCGCCATACAATGAGCAGTTCTTC | CASSQEGLAPYNEQFF
TRBJ2-3 | NA | NA | TRBV2 | 13 | TGTGCCAGCAGTGCACAGGGCACAGATACGCAGTATTTT | CASSAQGTDTQYF
TRBJ2-7 | NA | NA | TRBV7-9 | 15 | TGTGCCAGCAGCTTAGGTGGCGGGCTCCAATACGAGCAGTACTTC | CASSLGGGLQYEQYF
TRBJ1-1 | NA | TRBD1 | TRBV7-3 | 17 | TGTGCCAGCAGCTTAGGGCGACAGGGGGAGATGGGGACTGAAGCTTTCTTT | CASSLGRQGEMGTEAFF
TRBJ1-3 | once | NA | TRBV5-6 | 15 | TGTGCCAGCAGCTTGGGGCGCGCTAGTGGAAACACCATATATTTT | CASSLGRASGNTIYF
TRBJ2-5 | NA | NA | TRBV4-1 | 16 | TGCGCCAGCAGTCCCTTGGGGGGCACCCTGCAAGAGACCCAGTACTTC | CASSPLGGTLQETQYF
TRBJ1-5 | NA | TRBD1 | TRBV6-1 | 15 | TGTGCCAGCATTCCGGACAGGGTAAACAATCAGCCCCAGCATTTT | CASIPDRVNNQPQHF
TRBJ2-2 | NA | NA | TRBV7-2 | 12 | TGTGCCAGCAGCCCCGTGGAGGGGGAGCTGTTTTTT | CASSPVEGELFF
TRBJ2-7 | NA | NA | TRBV5-1 | 15 | TGCGCCAGCAGCTTGTCAGGGACTGGCTCCTACGAGCAGTACTTC | CASSLSGTGSYEQYF
TRBJ2-3 | NA | TRBD1 | TRBV9 | 15 | TGTGCCAGCAGCCGCGACAGGGCCGTCACAGATACGCAGTATTTT | CASSRDRAVTDTQYF
TRBJ1-6 | NA | TRBD1 | TRBV5-1 | 15 | TGCGCCAGCAGCTTGGCCGGGACAGGGAGCGCACCCCTCCACTTT | CASSLAGTGSAPLHF
TRBJ2-2 | once | NA | TRBV5-1 | 14 | TGCGCCAGCAGGCCGGGGGCGGACACCGGGGAGCTGTTTTTT | CASRPGADTGELFF
TRBJ2-3 | NA | NA | TRBV2 | 13 | TGTGCCAGCAAAGCACTCACCACAGATACGCAGTATTTT | CASKALTTDTQYF
TRBJ2-6 | NA | NA | TRBV5-1 | 15 | TGCGCCAGCAGCATTCAGAGCTCTGGGGCCAACGTCCTGACTTTC | CASSIQSSGANVLTF
TRBJ2-5 | NA | TRBD1 | TRBV14 | 15 | TGTGCCAGCAGCCGAGGGGACAGGCCTCGAGAGACCCAGTACTTC | CASSRGDRPRETQYF
TRBJ2-5 | NA | TRBD2 | TRBV5-1 | 16 | TGCGCCAGCACCCCGACTAGCGCGCACAATCAAGAGACCCAGTACTTC | CASTPTSAHNQETQYF
TRBJ2-5 | NA | NA | TRBV27 | 17 | TGTGCCAGCAGTTCCCCCCTTAGGGGGGGCCCCCAAGAGACCCAGTACTTC | CASSSPLRGGPQETQYF
TRBJ2-7 | once | NA | TRBV5-1 | 14 | TGCGCCAGCAGCTTCGAAGGGATCCGGGAGGAGCAGTACTTC | CASSFEGIREEQYF
TRBJ1-1 | NA | NA | TRBV10-3 | 13 | TGTGCCATCAGTGAGTCGGGGCTACTTGAAGCTTTCTTT | CAISESGLLEAFF
TRBJ2-2 | once | TRBD2 | TRBV5-4 | 17 | TGTGCCAGCAGCTTGCGTCTAGCGGGGGTGAACACCGGGGAGCTGTTTTTT | CASSLRLAGVNTGELFF
TRBJ2-5 | NA | TRBD2 | TRBV5-1 | 16 | TGCGCCAGCAGCTTGGGCTCTAGCGGGGGCCAAGAGACCCAGTACTTC | CASSLGSSGGQETQYF
TRBJ2-2 | NA | NA | TRBV6-5 | 16 | TGTGCCAGCAGTTACGTCGACGGGTGGGCATCCGGGGAGCTGTTTTTT | CASSYVDGWASGELFF
TRBJ1-1 | NA | NA | TRBV7-9 | 14 | TGTGCCAGCAGACCGATGGGCGGGCACACTGAAGCTTTCTTT | CASRPMGGHTEAFF
TRBJ1-5 | few | NA | TRBV12-5 | 15 | TGTGCTAGTGGTCCCTCCGGGTCTAGCAATCAGCCCCAGCATTTT | CASGPSGSSNQPQHF
TRBJ2-3 | NA | NA | TRBV14 | 12 | TGTGCCAGCAGCCAAGTTCCAGATACGCAGTATTTT | CASSQVPDTQYF
TRBJ1-4 | NA | TRBD1 | TRBV6-9 | 14 | TGTGCCAGCAGCCAGGACAGGGTGAATGAAAAACTGTTTTTT | CASSQDRVNEKLFF
TRBJ2-7 | NA | NA | TRBV9 | 13 | TGTGCCAGCAGCGTAACAGATACCTACGAGCAGTACTTC | CASSVTDTYEQYF
TRBJ1-2 | once | NA | TRBV6-1 | 14 | TGTGCCAGCAGTGAACATAGAGATTCCTATGGCTACACCTTC | CASSEHRDSYGYTF
TRBJ2-1 | NA | TRBD1 | TRBV6-5 | 15 | TGTGCCAGCAGTTACTCGGCAGGGGGCTACAATGAGCAGTTCTTC | CASSYSAGGYNEQFF
TRBJ1-5 | NA | NA | TRBV5-5 | 18 | TGTGCCAGCAGCTTGGAGGTCAGCATCAAGGGCGGCAATCAGCCCCAGCATTTT | CASSLEVSIKGGNQPQHF
TRBJ2-5 | NA | NA | TRBV2 | 11 | TGTGCCAGCAGCGCAACGGGGAGACGAGACTTC | CASSATGRRDF
TRBJ2-3 | NA | NA | TRBV5-1 | 15 | TGCGCCAGCAGCTTGGGGGCAGAGAGCACAGATACGCAGTATTTT | CASSLGAESTDTQYF
TRBJ2-1 | NA | NA | TRBV4-1 | 15 | TGCGCCAGCAGCCAAGGAAACCTAGCGACCGATGAGCAGTTCTTC | CASSQGNLATDEQFF
TRBJ1-2 | NA | TRBD1 | TRBV5-1 | 12 | TGCGCCAGCAGCACCGGACAGGGTGGCTACACCTTC | CASSTGQGGYTF
TRBJ2-7 | NA | NA | TRBV5-1 | 14 | TGCGCCAGCAGCTTGGCTTCGTCCTACTACGAGCAGTACTTC | CASSLASSYYEQYF
TRBJ2-7 | NA | NA | TRBV7-2 | 14 | TGTGCCAGCAGCCCACACCCCGAGCCCCCCGAGGTGTACTTC | CASSPHPEPPEVYF